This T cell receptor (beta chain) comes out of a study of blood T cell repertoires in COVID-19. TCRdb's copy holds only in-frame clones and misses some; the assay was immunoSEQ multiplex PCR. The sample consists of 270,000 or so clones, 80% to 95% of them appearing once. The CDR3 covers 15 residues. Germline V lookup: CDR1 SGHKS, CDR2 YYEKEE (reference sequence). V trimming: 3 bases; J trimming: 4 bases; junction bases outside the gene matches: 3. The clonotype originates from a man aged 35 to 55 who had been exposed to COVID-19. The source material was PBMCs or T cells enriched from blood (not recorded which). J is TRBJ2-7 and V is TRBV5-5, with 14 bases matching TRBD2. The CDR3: CASSWTSGRQYEQYF. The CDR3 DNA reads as TGTGCCAGCAGCTGGACTAGCGGGAGGCAGTACGAGCAGTACTTC.